This TCR beta chain was identified in a study of T cell responses to AZD1222 COVID-19 vaccine. This CDR3 has 13 residues. Germline CDR1 and CDR2: SGHTA and FQGTGA. V lost 4 bases and J lost 0, with 6 bases in between. Turning to this clone: The antigen remains unidentified.

Produced via immunoSEQ multiplex PCR; TCRdb's table is partial and in-frame only. The sample consists of some 120,000 clones, over 75% of them appearing once. General study findings and limits: The donors showed a predominance of white British ancestry and of females, with possible underestimation of clonal diversity. In the spike-specific TCR repertoire, nearly half reportedly target unmutated variant regions.

The sequences come from peripheral blood, collected on day 0 of AZD1222 vaccination. The chain recombines TRBV7-3 with TRBJ1-1; no firm D call. The clonotype comes from an adult in good health. CDR3 amino acids: CASSYLLNTEAFF. The CDR3 coding sequence is TGTGCCAGCAGCTATCTCTTGAACACTGAAGCTTTCTTT.